Presented here are 30 T cell receptor beta chains from one specimen sequenced in a study of control samples from healthy donors and cancer patients. The data were produced by immunoSEQ multiplex PCR, yet TCRdb's version contains in-frame clones alone and is incomplete. The data show under 200,000 clones, 90% to 95% seen once. Sequencing was performed on blood. Source of these receptors: a woman aged 25 to 45 in good health.

This sequence joins TRBV6-4 and TRBJ1-2; D ambiguous. Trimming removed 0 bases at V and 8 bases at J, with 10 bases between. From germline, CDR1 is MRHNA and CDR2 SNTAGT. The CDR3 is 13 residues long. The CDR3 sequence is CASSDSSQGGYTF. DNA for the CDR3: TGTGCCAGCAGTGACTCGTCGCAAGGCGGCTACACCTTC.

The genes are TRBV6-1 and TRBJ1-2; 8 bases are a match to TRBD1. Trimming at V came to 2 bases and at J to 4 bases, leaving 3 bases not matched to a gene. Germline V gene sequence: CDR1 MNHNS, CDR2 SASEGT. There are 14 residues in the CDR3. DNA of the CDR3: TGTGCCAGCAGTGAAAGTCAGGGGGCCTATGGCTACACCTTC. Its protein product is CASSESQGAYGYTF.

This clone appeared once. The chain is built from TRBV20-1 and TRBJ2-3; possible D gene TRBD1, 5 bases. From germline, CDR1 is DFQATT and CDR2 SNEGSKA (reference sequence). The CDR3 loop spans 11 amino acids. Trimming removed 5 bases from V and 4 bases from J, with 7 bases in between. The CDR3 sequence is CSAPGSDTQYF. For the CDR3, the DNA is TGCAGTGCTCCAGGGTCAGATACGCAGTATTTT.

The count of this clone is one. The V and J genes are TRBV6-4 and TRBJ2-2; D perhaps matches TRBD2 (6 bases). The CDR3 has 15 amino acids. The V gene lost 3 bases and the J gene lost 2 bases, with 10 bases spanning the gap. Germline CDR1 MRHNA, CDR2 SNTAGT. This CDR3 is CASSEGDSNTGELFF. CDR3 in DNA: TGTGCCAGCAGTGAGGGGGACTCAAACACCGGGGAGCTGTTTTTT.

This rearrangement joins TRBV23-1 to TRBJ1-2; D remains unclear. Being an ORF, TRBV23-1 has a function that is uncertain. CDR3 length: 13 residues. V lost 4 bases and J 4 bases, leaving 10 bases between the germline ends. The CDR3 here is CASSRKGFYGYTF. The CDR3 bases are TGCGCCAGCAGTCGTAAGGGCTTCTATGGCTACACCTTC.

The chain joins TRBV6-5 to TRBJ1-2, with 10 bases fitting TRBD1. V dropped 0 bases and J dropped 4; count of bases not matched to a gene: 2. The CDR3 runs 15 residues. The germline V gene encodes CDR1 MNHEY and CDR2 SVGAGI. The CDR3 sequence: CASSYSDRGTYGYTF. CDR3 in DNA: TGTGCCAGCAGTTACTCGGACAGGGGGACCTATGGCTACACCTTC.

The chain recombines TRBV10-1 with TRBJ2-7; no firm D call. V was shortened by 2 bases and J by 5 bases, with 4 bases between the two germline ends. In germline, CDR1 is WNHNN, CDR2 SYGVQD (reference sequence). This CDR3 has 11 residues. The CDR3 region is CASSEGNEQYF. As DNA, the CDR3 is TGCGCCAGCAGTGAGGGCAACGAGCAGTACTTC.

Within the sample, this clone is medium-sized (0.01 to 0.1%). The CDR3 loop is CASSIGGRPSEQYF. For the CDR3, the DNA is TGTGCCAGTAGTATAGGGGGACGGCCCTCCGAGCAGTACTTC. The chain links TRBV19 to TRBJ2-7; D is perhaps TRBD1 or TRBD2 (5 bases each). Germline lookup yields CDR1 LNHDA and CDR2 SQIVND (reference sequence). The CDR3 extends over 14 amino acids. The V and J ends lost 1 base and 6 bases respectively, with 13 bases between them.

The V call is TRBV11-2, the J call TRBJ1-2; possible D gene TRBD1, 5 bases. Germline V gives CDR1 SGHAT, CDR2 FQNNGV. Trimming cost V 1 base and J 4 bases, with 7 bases left between them. This CDR3 is built from 13 residues. CDR3 protein: CASSLGRAYGYTF. DNA for the CDR3: TGTGCCAGCAGCTTAGGCAGGGCCTATGGCTACACCTTC. Filled out from reference TRBV11-2 and TRBJ1-2, the complete variable domain reads EAGVAQSPRYKIIEKRQSVAFWCNPISGHATLYWYQQILGQGPKLLIQFQNNGVVDDSQLPKDRFSAERLKGVDSTLKIQPAKLEDSAVYLCASSLGRAYGYTFGSGTRLTVV.

The V call is TRBV28, the J call TRBJ2-5; TRBD2 agrees at 10 bases. CDR1 MDHEN and CDR2 SYDVKM come from the germline V gene. Losses at the gene ends were 5 bases for V and 3 bases for J; bases not matched to a gene: 12. This CDR3 spans 17 amino acids. The CDR3 is CASSSGGAGGKKETQYF. The CDR3 nucleotides read TGTGCCAGCAGTAGCGGGGGGGCGGGTGGAAAAAAAGAGACCCAGTACTTC.

V gene TRBV4-2 combines with J gene TRBJ2-7; D unresolved. The CDR3 loop spans 12 amino acids. The germline CDR1 and CDR2 sequences are LGHNA and YNFKEQ. V lost 0 bases and J 4 bases, leaving 4 bases between the germline ends. The CDR3 reads CASSQDGYEQYF. The CDR3 DNA sequence: TGTGCCAGCAGCCAAGATGGTTACGAGCAGTACTTC.

The chain carries TRBV13 and TRBJ1-5, with D possibly being TRBD1 (6 bases). Germline V gene sequence: CDR1 PRHDT, CDR2 FYEKMQ (reference sequence). V lost 4 bases and J lost 2, with 9 bases in between. The CDR3 contains 14 residues. CDR3 nucleotides: TGTGCCAGCAGCTCCCGGACAGGCAATCAGCCCCAGCATTTT. Encoded protein: CASSSRTGNQPQHF.

This clone was observed a handful of times. The chain couples TRBV9 to TRBJ2-5; 11 nucleotides match TRBD2. Germline CDR1 is SGDLS and CDR2 is YYNGEE. The CDR3 is 16 amino acids. The V segment lost 3 bases and the J segment 2 bases; nucleotides outside the gene matches: 6. Here the CDR3 reads CASSASSGGKQETQYF. The CDR3 DNA follows: TGTGCCAGCAGCGCCTCTAGCGGGGGGAAGCAAGAGACCCAGTACTTC.

The V and J genes are TRBV19 and TRBJ1-3; TRBD1 agrees at 9 bases. V lost 9 bases, J lost 0 bases, and 9 bases stayed unmatched. The length of the CDR3 is 16 residues. Germline loops: CDR1 LNHDA, CDR2 SQIVND (reference sequence). Here the CDR3 reads CASSWDRASSGNTIYF. CDR3 sequence (DNA): TGTGCCAGCTCATGGGACAGGGCTTCCTCTGGAAACACCATATATTTT.

V and J are TRBV4-1 and TRBJ1-1; 8 bases are a match to TRBD1. This CDR3 is 15 amino acids long. Germline trimming cut 4 bases from V and 1 base from J; bases unmatched to any gene: 5. Germline CDR1 and CDR2: MGHRA and YSYEKL. CDR3: CASSLAGQGNTEAFF. CDR3 coding DNA: TGCGCCAGCAGCCTAGCCGGACAGGGGAACACTGAAGCTTTCTTT.

The gene calls are TRBV11-2 and TRBJ2-7; 10 bases match TRBD2. Germline V lookup: CDR1 SGHAT, CDR2 FQNNGV. With V trimmed by 5 bases and J by 4 bases, 8 bases remained unmatched. The CDR3 runs 15 residues. The CDR3 DNA sequence: TGTGCCAGCAGCCCCGGGACTAGCGCTACGTACGAGCAGTACTTC. Its protein product is CASSPGTSATYEQYF.

This CDR3 reads CASSLAGTGDPNEKLFF. CDR3 coding DNA: TGTGCCAGCAGCTTAGCCGGGACAGGGGACCCTAATGAAAAACTGTTTTTT. The chain has TRBV7-2 and TRBJ1-4; TRBD1 aligns across 10 bases. CDR3 size: 17 residues. Germline V lookup: CDR1 SGHTA, CDR2 FQGNSA. The V and J ends lost 0 bases and 3 bases, in that order; junction bases with no gene match: 4. The full variable domain, its missing parts supplied by reference TRBV7-2 and TRBJ1-4, is GAGVSQSPSNKVTEKGKDVELRCDPISGHTALYWYRQSLGQGLEFLIYFQGNSAPDKSGLPSDRFSAERTGGSVSTLTIQRTQQEDSAVYLCASSLAGTGDPNEKLFFGSGTQLSVL.

CDR3 bases: TGTGCCAGCAGCGCCGGGACTAGCCATGAGCAGTTCTTC. It translates to CASSAGTSHEQFF. This chain links TRBV9 with TRBJ2-1; 9 bases line up with TRBD2. J gave up 8 bases and V 3 bases, and 3 bases lay outside the gene matches. CDR3 length: 13 residues. Germline values: CDR1 SGDLS, CDR2 YYNGEE.

This rearrangement joins TRBV7-8 to TRBJ2-7; the match to TRBD1 covers 7 bases. CDR3 length equals 14 residues. V gave up 2 bases and J gave up 3 bases; unmatched junction bases: 4. CDR1 is SGHVS and CDR2 is FQNEAQ in the germline V gene. In nucleotides, the CDR3 is TGTGCCAGCAGCTTACGACAGGGCCTCTACGAGCAGTACTTC. It codes for CASSLRQGLYEQYF. Full variable domain (remainder filled in from reference TRBV7-8 and TRBJ2-7): GAGVSQSPRYKVAKRGQDVALRCDPISGHVSLFWYQQALGQGPEFLTYFQNEAQLDKSGLPSDRFFAERPEGSVSTLKIQRTQQEDSAVYLCASSLRQGLYEQYFGPGTRLTVT.

V gene TRBV9 combines with J gene TRBJ2-1, with 12 bases that match TRBD2. The CDR3 has 15 amino acids. Germline CDR1 is SGDLS and CDR2 is YYNGEE. J lost 2 bases, V lost 4 bases, and 1 base had no gene match. CDR3 sequence: CASSLAGGPYNEQFF. The CDR3 DNA reads as TGTGCCAGCAGCCTAGCGGGAGGGCCCTACAATGAGCAGTTCTTC.

This CDR3 reads CASSLTGTGENGYTF. CDR3 bases: TGTGCCAGCAGCTTAACGGGGACAGGGGAAAATGGCTACACCTTC. V and J are TRBV7-3 and TRBJ1-2, with 10 bases fitting TRBD1. J gave up 6 bases and V 0 bases, and 4 bases lay outside the gene matches. This CDR3 contains 15 residues. Germline V gene data show CDR1 as SGHTA and CDR2 as FQGTGA.

The chain recombines TRBV3-1 (or the pseudogene TRBV3-2) with TRBJ2-1; 14 bases fit TRBD2. Germline trimming cut 6 bases from V and 8 bases from J; bases unmatched to any gene: 3. This CDR3 spans 14 amino acids. Germline CDR1 and CDR2: LGHDT and YNNKEL (reference sequence). The CDR3 protein is CASRGTSGSDEQFF. CDR3 nucleotide sequence: TGTGCCAGCAGGGGGACTAGCGGGAGCGATGAGCAGTTCTTC.

Here the CDR3 DNA reads TGTGCCAGCAGCTACCAGGAGACCTACGAGCAGTACTTC. It encodes CASSYQETYEQYF. This chain joins TRBV5-6 and TRBJ2-7; D ambiguous. Per germline, CDR1 SGHDT and CDR2 YYEEEE. Between the trimmed V and J ends, which lost 3 bases and 2 bases, there was a span of 9 bases. The CDR3 extends over 13 amino acids. Together with reference TRBV5-6 and TRBJ2-7, the CDR3 gives the full variable domain: DAGVTQSPTHLIKTRGQQVTLRCSPKSGHDTVSWYQQALGQGPQFIFQYYEEEERQRGNFPDRFSGHQFPNYSSELNVNALLLGDSALYLCASSYQETYEQYFGPGTRLTVT.

The chain's CDR3 is CASRGLPYNEQFF. In DNA, the CDR3 is TGTGCCAGCAGGGGACTGCCTTACAATGAGCAGTTCTTC. The chain uses TRBV14 and TRBJ2-1; possibly TRBD2 for D (6 bases). Between the trimmed V and J ends, which lost 6 bases and 4 bases, there was a span of 10 bases. This CDR3 region has 13 residues. CDR1 and CDR2 (germline): SGHDN, FVKESK.

The J gene is TRBJ1-1, the V gene TRBV10-1, with 8 bases aligning to TRBD1. Germline CDR1 is WNHNN and CDR2 is SYGVQD (reference sequence). This CDR3 has 14 amino acids. Germline trimming cut 6 bases from V and 4 bases from J; bases unmatched to any gene: 7. This CDR3 reads CASSKNTGGTEAFF. The CDR3 bases are TGCGCCAGCAGCAAGAATACAGGGGGCACTGAAGCTTTCTTT.

This chain joins TRBV6-6 and TRBJ2-7, with a possible D match to TRBD1 (5 bases). This CDR3 is built from 15 residues. Looked up from germline, CDR1 is MNHNY and CDR2 is SVGAGI (reference sequence). Trimming shortened V by 0 bases and J by 2 bases, and 11 bases separated the two germline ends. The CDR3 DNA follows: TGTGCCAGCAGTTACTCGGACACACCCACCTACGAGCAGTACTTC. It encodes CASSYSDTPTYEQYF.

The chain combines TRBV4-3 with TRBJ2-5, with D possibly being TRBD2 (5 bases). CDR3 length: 13 amino acids. From germline, CDR1 is LGHNA and CDR2 YSLEER. V lost 1 base and J 4 bases, leaving 7 bases between the germline ends. The CDR3 here is CASSQAGSETQYF. The CDR3 DNA is TGCGCCAGCAGCCAAGCGGGGTCAGAGACCCAGTACTTC.

The CDR3 loop reads CASSYPPGQVNTIYF. The CDR3 bases are TGTGCCAGCAGTTACCCCCCGGGACAAGTAAACACCATATATTTT. V and J are TRBV6-5 and TRBJ1-3; TRBD1 is a possible D gene (6 bases). CDR3 size: 15 residues. Between the trimmed V and J ends, which lost 2 bases and 6 bases, there was a span of 14 bases. Germline CDR1 and CDR2: MNHEY and SVGAGI.

The CDR3 DNA reads TGTGCCAGCAGCTTGGAGGGTGGGGTCGGGGAGGAGACCCAGTACTTC. Its protein product is CASSLEGGVGEETQYF. The V and J genes are TRBV5-6 and TRBJ2-5, with D tentatively TRBD2 (5 bases). Germline V CDR1 and CDR2: SGHDT, YYEEEE. Trimming took 0 bases from V and 5 from J, leaving 17 bases between them. The CDR3 totals 16 residues.

The rearrangement uses TRBV4-3 and TRBJ2-1; D is perhaps TRBD1 or TRBD2 (7 bases each). Deletions cut 2 bases from V and 1 base from J, with 9 bases between. The CDR3 is made up of 15 amino acids. CDR1 is LGHNA, CDR2 YSLEER, per germline. The CDR3 DNA reads TGCGCCAGCAGCCAACAGGGGGGGTCCTACAATGAGCAGTTCTTC. Translation: CASSQQGGSYNEQFF.